The 31 T cell receptor beta chains presented below share a single source sample, sequenced in a study of blood T cell repertoires in COVID-19. Method: immunoSEQ multiplex PCR; TCRdb's copy keeps in-frame clones and lacks some. The table has about 39,000 clones, 75% to 90% seen once. The sample was peripheral blood. The receptors come from a man aged 45-65 years with active or convalescent COVID-19.

This chain links TRBV6-6 with TRBJ1-6; D gene uncertain. The CDR3 runs 17 residues. The ends were cut back, 5 bases at V and 0 bases at J, with 14 bases in the middle. Germline V lookup: CDR1 MNHNY, CDR2 SVGAGI (reference sequence). CDR3 sequence (DNA): TGTGCCAGCAGTCCACAGAGAGGGAGCTCCTATAATTCACCCCTCCACTTT. Translating it yields CASSPQRGSSYNSPLHF.

The rearrangement uses TRBV7-9 and TRBJ1-2, with D uncertain. The V end was cut by 6 bases, the J end by 1 base, with 9 bases between. Germline V gene data show CDR1 as SEHNR and CDR2 as FQNEAQ (reference sequence). The CDR3 consists of 13 residues. The CDR3: CASSLGVNYGYTF. DNA of the CDR3: TGTGCCAGCAGTCTCGGGGTTAACTATGGCTACACCTTC.

The chain joins TRBV5-1 to TRBJ2-7; TRBD1 aligns across 7 bases. This CDR3 contains 14 residues. Germline CDR1 SGHRS, CDR2 YFSETQ. The J segment lost 3 bases and the V segment lost 7 bases, leaving 10 bases of the junction unmatched. The CDR3 DNA sequence: TGCGCCAGCCACGCGACAGGGAGAGACTACGAGCAGTACTTC. Translated: CASHATGRDYEQYF.

The table lists this clone with a count of one. This chain uses TRBV5-1 with TRBJ1-1; D not resolved. V shed 5 bases and J shed 1 base, with 12 bases lying between them. The CDR3 totals 14 residues. Germline assignment: CDR1 SGHRS and CDR2 YFSETQ. This CDR3 reads CASSVRVGNTEAFF. CDR3 DNA sequence: TGCGCCAGCAGTGTTCGGGTGGGGAACACTGAAGCTTTCTTT.

The CDR3 sequence: CASRAGGREQYF. Here the CDR3 DNA reads TGTGCCAGCAGGGCAGGGGGCCGGGAGCAGTACTTC. The chain joins TRBV27 to TRBJ2-7; 8 nucleotides agree with TRBD1. V lost 6 bases, J lost 7 bases, and 5 bases stayed unmatched. Germline-derived CDR1 and CDR2 are MNHEY and SMNVEV (reference sequence). The CDR3 is 12 amino acids.

This clone was counted a few times. V usage is TRBV5-5 and J usage is TRBJ1-2; 7 bases are a match to TRBD1. CDR1 is SGHKS and CDR2 is YYEKEE in the germline V gene (reference sequence). V was pared by 5 bases and J by 6 bases, with 4 bases of the junction left unmatched. This CDR3 contains 12 residues. CDR3 nucleotides: TGTGCCAGCAGAACCGGGACAGATGGCTACACCTTC. Protein sequence: CASRTGTDGYTF.

The chain links TRBV5-6 to TRBJ2-2; no reliable D call. In germline, CDR1 is SGHDT, CDR2 YYEEEE. This CDR3 region has 12 residues. Between the trimmed V and J ends, which lost 2 bases and 4 bases, there was a span of 3 bases. CDR3 DNA: TGTGCCAGCAGCTTCTCCACCGGGGAGCTGTTTTTT. Translating it yields CASSFSTGELFF.

V and J are TRBV30 and TRBJ2-1; D might be TRBD1 (5 bases). From germline, CDR1 is GTSNPN and CDR2 SVGIG (reference sequence). This CDR3 spans 14 amino acids. Trimming shortened V by 1 base and J by 5 bases, and 12 bases separated the two germline ends. The CDR3 bases are TGTGCCTGGAGTGAGGGGTCCACCAACAATGAGCAGTTCTTC. It specifies CAWSEGSTNNEQFF.

This clone was detected once. The chain recombines TRBV2 with TRBJ1-2; D is possibly TRBD1 (6 bases). This CDR3 is 13 amino acids long. The V end lost 7 bases, the J end lost 5 bases, and 14 bases lay between the germline ends. CDR1 and CDR2 (germline): SNHLY, FYNNEI. CDR3 nucleotides: TGTGCCAGCACCACAGGGTCTCAATATGGCTACACCTTC. Translation gives CASTTGSQYGYTF.

The J gene is TRBJ2-7, the V gene TRBV12-3 or TRBV12-4, with D perhaps TRBD2 (6 bases). V was shortened by 6 bases and J by 1 base, with 7 bases between the two germline ends. This CDR3 contains 12 residues. CDR3: CASSGSSYEQYF. Here the CDR3 DNA reads TGTGCCAGCAGCGGGAGTTCCTACGAGCAGTACTTC.

The genes are TRBV7-9 and TRBJ1-3; 7 nucleotides line up with TRBD1. The CDR3 runs 14 residues. Germline values: CDR1 SEHNR, CDR2 FQNEAQ (reference sequence). V dropped 6 bases and J dropped 4; count of bases not matched to a gene: 6. CDR3 bases: TGTGCCAGCAGGCCAGGGGGTTCAGGAAACACCATATATTTT. This encodes CASRPGGSGNTIYF.

This chain uses TRBV7-9 with TRBJ1-4; TRBD1 agrees at 8 bases. Germline V gene lookup returns CDR1 SEHNR and CDR2 FQNEAQ (reference sequence). V was pared by 1 base and J by 5 bases, with 3 bases of the junction left unmatched. This CDR3 comprises 15 residues. This CDR3 reads CASSLDRTGNEKLFF. As DNA, the CDR3 is TGTGCCAGCAGCTTAGACAGGACAGGGAATGAAAAACTGTTTTTT.

This clone was detected only once. The rearrangement links TRBV2 to TRBJ2-5; tentative D call: TRBD1 (6 bases). This CDR3 comprises 14 residues. Germline CDR1 SNHLY, CDR2 FYNNEI. Trimming pared 7 bases from V and 5 bases from J, leaving 17 bases between. The CDR3 is CASMDGGVLETQYF. The CDR3 nucleotides are TGTGCCAGCATGGATGGGGGCGTATTGGAGACCCAGTACTTC.

The CDR3 sequence is CASSYEVSPQHF. The CDR3 DNA follows: TGTGCCAGCAGTTACGAGGTGAGTCCCCAGCATTTT. The chain has TRBV6-6 and TRBJ1-5; the D is unclear. The CDR3 is 12 amino acids. V gave up 2 bases and J gave up 10 bases, with 9 bases separating them. Germline V gene sequence: CDR1 MNHNY, CDR2 SVGAGI (reference sequence).

The V gene is TRBV15, the J gene TRBJ1-5; D is undetermined. Trimming left V 0 bases short and J 0 bases short, with 12 bases between. The V gene's germline CDR1 is LNHNV and CDR2 YYDKDF (reference sequence). The CDR3 totals 17 residues. This CDR3 is CATSRDLGGNSNQPQHF. Here the CDR3 DNA reads TGTGCCACCAGCAGAGATCTCGGAGGAAATAGCAATCAGCCCCAGCATTTT.

This rearrangement joins TRBV24-1 to TRBJ2-2; D possibly corresponds to TRBD1 (6 bases). This CDR3 has 18 amino acids. Germline values: CDR1 KGHDR, CDR2 SFDVKD. V dropped 5 bases and J dropped 2 bases, with 20 bases sitting between them. This CDR3 reads CATSARSKTGGNTGELFF. In DNA, the CDR3 is TGTGCCACCAGTGCCCGATCAAAGACAGGCGGAAACACCGGGGAGCTGTTTTTT.

A single count supports this clone. V gene TRBV5-6 combines with J gene TRBJ2-4; 13 nucleotides match TRBD2. CDR1 SGHDT and CDR2 YYEEEE come from the germline V gene. The V and J ends lost 5 bases and 7 bases, in that order; junction bases with no gene match: 6. There are 15 residues in the CDR3. Here the CDR3 DNA reads TGTGCCAGCAGTGGGACTAGCGGGGCTGGGAACATTCAGTACTTC. This gives the protein CASSGTSGAGNIQYF.

This sequence joins TRBV7-6 and TRBJ1-3; a weak D match, TRBD1 (6 bases). Trimming shortened V by 5 bases and J by 4 bases, and 15 bases separated the two germline ends. Looked up from germline, CDR1 is SGHVS and CDR2 is FNYEAQ. This CDR3 has 15 amino acids. CDR3 protein: CASSRGQATGNTIYF. The CDR3 region has the DNA TGTGCCAGCAGCCGGGGACAAGCGACAGGAAACACCATATATTTT.

The J gene is TRBJ2-7, the V gene TRBV20-1; 10 nucleotides match TRBD1. Germline-derived CDR1 and CDR2 are DFQATT and SNEGSKA (reference sequence). With V trimmed by 3 bases and J by 9 bases, 5 bases remained unmatched. This CDR3 has 12 residues. CDR3 coding DNA: TGCAGTGCTAGTGGACAGGGGGACCGGCAGTACTTC. It specifies CSASGQGDRQYF.

V and J are TRBV5-1 and TRBJ2-1; D not certain. The CDR3 sequence is 14 residues long. V dropped 3 bases and J dropped 6 bases, with 13 bases sitting between them. Germline CDR1 and CDR2: SGHRS and YFSETQ. This CDR3 reads CASSSSTVFNEQFF. As DNA, the CDR3 is TGCGCCAGCAGCTCCTCGACTGTTTTCAATGAGCAGTTCTTC.

The CDR3 DNA sequence: TGTGCCAGCTCACCACCGCCTATACAGGGGGGCTATGGCTACACCTTC. The encoded protein is CASSPPPIQGGYGYTF. The rearrangement joins TRBV18 to TRBJ1-2, with 8 bases aligning to TRBD1. Germline assignment: CDR1 KGHSH and CDR2 LQKENI. This CDR3 contains 16 residues. With 0 bases clipped from V and 4 bases from J, the junction kept 7 bases outside the gene matches. The variable domain in full, completed from reference TRBV18 and TRBJ1-2, reads NAGVMQNPRHLVRRRGQEARLRCSPMKGHSHVYWYRQLPEEGLKFMVYLQKENIIDESGMPKERFSAEFPKEGPSILRIQQVVRGDSAAYFCASSPPPIQGGYGYTFGSGTRLTVV.

The chain combines TRBV19 with TRBJ1-6, with 8 bases lining up with TRBD1. CDR1 is LNHDA and CDR2 is SQIVND in the germline V gene (reference sequence). Trimming cost V 4 bases and J 8 bases; bases outside gene matches: 4. The length of the CDR3 is 14 residues. The CDR3 sequence is CASSRQGRDSPLHF. The CDR3 nucleotides are TGTGCCAGTAGTAGACAGGGGAGGGATTCACCCCTCCACTTT.

The rearrangement uses TRBV3-1 (or the pseudogene TRBV3-2) and TRBJ2-2; 12 nucleotides match TRBD1. Germline V lookup: CDR1 LGHDT, CDR2 YNNKEL (reference sequence). The V segment lost 0 bases and the J segment 1 base; nucleotides outside the gene matches: 9. The CDR3 contains 20 residues. Here the CDR3 reads CASSQEVGDRGLRNTGELFF. The CDR3 nucleotides are TGTGCCAGCAGCCAAGAGGTGGGGGACAGGGGGCTTAGGAACACCGGGGAGCTGTTTTTT.

The gene calls are TRBV3-1 (or the pseudogene TRBV3-2) and TRBJ1-2; 10 positions agree with TRBD1. This CDR3 is built from 16 residues. V shed 2 bases and J 6 bases; nucleotides not matched to a gene: 9. The germline gives CDR1 LGHDT, CDR2 YNNKEL (reference sequence). CDR3 sequence reads: CASSQPPGQGNHGYTF. The CDR3 DNA reads TGTGCCAGCAGCCAACCTCCGGGACAGGGGAACCATGGCTACACCTTC.

CDR3 protein: CASGIGTGDTDTQYF. The CDR3, as DNA: TGTGCTAGTGGTATTGGGACGGGAGACACAGATACGCAGTATTTT. V and J are TRBV12-5 and TRBJ2-3; tentatively, D is TRBD2 (6 bases). Germline V lookup: CDR1 LGHNT, CDR2 FRNRAP. This CDR3 has 15 residues. V lost 5 bases and J lost 2, with 14 bases in between. Full variable domain (missing parts from reference TRBV12-5 and TRBJ2-3): DARVTQTPRHKVTEMGQEVTMRCQPILGHNTVFWYRQTMMQGLELLAYFRNRAPLDDSGMPKDRFSAEMPDATLATLKIQPSEPRDSAVYFCASGIGTGDTDTQYFGPGTRLTVL.

The chain links TRBV7-2 to TRBJ1-6; D unclear. The CDR3 has 16 residues. V lost 5 bases and J 0 bases, leaving 11 bases between the germline ends. Germline V lookup: CDR1 SGHTA, CDR2 FQGNSA. CDR3 residues: CASSRRESSYNSPLHF. The CDR3 DNA reads as TGTGCCAGCAGCCGCCGAGAAAGCTCCTATAATTCACCCCTCCACTTT.

The V and J genes are TRBV6-5 and TRBJ1-2; no reliable D call. V was pared by 5 bases and J by 2 bases, with 12 bases between. CDR3 length: 14 amino acids. In germline, CDR1 is MNHEY, CDR2 SVGAGI. CDR3 sequence (DNA): TGTGCCAGCAGTCCAGGCACGGGAAACTATGGCTACACCTTC. This codes for CASSPGTGNYGYTF.

The V call is TRBV30, the J call TRBJ1-1; D call uncertain. Germline CDR1 is GTSNPN and CDR2 is SVGIG (reference sequence). The CDR3 is 13 residues long. Trimming cost V 5 bases and J 0 bases, with 10 bases left between them. The CDR3 bases are TGTGCCTGGGACTTTTACCTGAACACTGAAGCTTTCTTT. Translated: CAWDFYLNTEAFF.

This chain joins TRBV7-6 and TRBJ2-7, with D perhaps TRBD2 (5 bases). Looked up from germline, CDR1 is SGHVS and CDR2 is FNYEAQ. The germline V and J ends were trimmed by 5 bases and 3 bases, with 20 bases remaining between them. CDR3 size: 16 residues. This CDR3 reads CASSPRSEGAGYEQYF. The CDR3 bases are TGTGCCAGCAGCCCGCGGAGTGAGGGTGCGGGCTACGAGCAGTACTTC. The full variable domain, with the rest looked up from reference TRBV7-6 and TRBJ2-7, is GAGVSQSPRYKVTKRGQDVALRCDPISGHVSLYWYRQALGQGPEFLTYFNYEAQQDKSGLPNDRFSAERPEGSISTLTIQRTEQRDSAMYRCASSPRSEGAGYEQYFGPGTRLTVT.

CDR3 in DNA: TGCGCCAGCAGCCTGGGGACAGGGGTTGGAAACACCATATATTTT. Amino acid sequence: CASSLGTGVGNTIYF. The chain carries TRBV5-1 and TRBJ1-3, with 10 positions matching TRBD1. The CDR3 spans 15 residues. V shed 4 bases and J 3 bases; nucleotides not matched to a gene: 4. Germline V gene sequence: CDR1 SGHRS, CDR2 YFSETQ.

J is TRBJ2-1 and V is TRBV3-1 (or the pseudogene TRBV3-2); 7 bases match TRBD1. Germline V gene lookup returns CDR1 LGHDT and CDR2 YNNKEL (reference sequence). This CDR3 is 16 amino acids long. V lost 4 bases and J lost 3; bases outside the gene matches: 9. In nucleotides, the CDR3 is TGTGCCAGCAGCCGACGGACAGGAAATATCTACAATGAGCAGTTCTTC. Protein: CASSRRTGNIYNEQFF.